This TCR beta chain is drawn from a study of T cells in Graves' hyperthyroidism and ophthalmopathy. Study results and caveats: The model predicted ophthalmopathy a median 6.5 months before onset.

With regard to this clonotype: Antigen unknown.

Sample collection date corresponds to first hyperthyroidism diagnosis, prior to any ophthalmopathy symptoms. From roughly 10 ml of fresh peripheral blood, PBMCs were isolated. TCR beta CDR3 region amplification was performed from RNA transcripts. The study used the HTBI primer set for a first-round RT-PCR of the TCR CDR3. A single record per CDR3 protein comes from TCRdb applying MiXCR to the multiplex PCR reads. The sample has approximately 370,000 distinct CDR3 sequences, roughly 15% seen once. This CDR3 comprises 16 residues. CDR1 and CDR2 (germline): LGHDT, YNNKEL (reference sequence). V lost 6 bases to trimming and J lost 8 bases; unmatched junction nucleotides: 16.

The receptor was isolated from a woman aged 25 to 45 with Graves' hyperthyroidism that later progressed to Graves' ophthalmopathy. The chain recombines TRBV3-1 with TRBJ2-1; 7 nucleotides align to TRBD1. Sequencing input: blood. CDR3 nucleotide sequence: TGTGCCAGCAGTCGCCCGCGGACAGGCTATTCCGATGAGCAGTTCTTC. Amino acids: CASSRPRTGYSDEQFF.